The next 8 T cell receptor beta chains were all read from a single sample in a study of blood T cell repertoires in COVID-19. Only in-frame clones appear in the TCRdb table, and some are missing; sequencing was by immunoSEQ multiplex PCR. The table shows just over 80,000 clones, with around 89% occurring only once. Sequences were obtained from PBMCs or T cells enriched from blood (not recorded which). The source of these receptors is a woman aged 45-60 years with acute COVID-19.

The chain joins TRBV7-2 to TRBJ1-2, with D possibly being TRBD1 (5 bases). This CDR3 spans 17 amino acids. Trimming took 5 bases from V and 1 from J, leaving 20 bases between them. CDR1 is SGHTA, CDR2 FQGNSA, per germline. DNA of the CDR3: TGTGCCAGCAGCCCGAACCTCGACAGCCCAATTAACTATGGCTACACCTTC. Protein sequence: CASSPNLDSPINYGYTF.

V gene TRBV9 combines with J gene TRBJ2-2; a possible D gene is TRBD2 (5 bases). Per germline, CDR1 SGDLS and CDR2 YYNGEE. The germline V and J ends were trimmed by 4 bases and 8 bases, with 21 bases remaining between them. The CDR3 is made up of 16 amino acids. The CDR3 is CASSPLTDLPGGELFF. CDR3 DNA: TGTGCCAGCAGCCCACTGACGGACTTACCTGGAGGGGAGCTGTTTTTT.

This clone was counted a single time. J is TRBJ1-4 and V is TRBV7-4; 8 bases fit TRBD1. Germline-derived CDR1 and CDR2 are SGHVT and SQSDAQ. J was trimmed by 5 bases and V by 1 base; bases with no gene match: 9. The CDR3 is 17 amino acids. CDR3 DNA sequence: TGTGCCAGCAGCTTAGAAGGCAACTACAGGGGGAATGAAAAACTGTTTTTT. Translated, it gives CASSLEGNYRGNEKLFF.

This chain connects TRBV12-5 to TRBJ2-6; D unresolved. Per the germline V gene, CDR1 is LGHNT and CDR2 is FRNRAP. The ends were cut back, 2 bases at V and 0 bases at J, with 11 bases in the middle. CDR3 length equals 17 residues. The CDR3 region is CASGLSPQSSGANVLTF. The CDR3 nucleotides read TGTGCTAGTGGTTTGTCCCCACAGAGCTCTGGGGCCAACGTCCTGACTTTC.

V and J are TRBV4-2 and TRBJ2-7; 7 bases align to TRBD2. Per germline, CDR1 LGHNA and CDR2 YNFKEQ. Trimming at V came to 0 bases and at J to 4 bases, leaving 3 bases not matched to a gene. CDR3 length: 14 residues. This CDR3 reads CASSQEGGFYEQYF. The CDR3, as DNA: TGTGCCAGCAGCCAAGAGGGAGGGTTTTACGAGCAGTACTTC.

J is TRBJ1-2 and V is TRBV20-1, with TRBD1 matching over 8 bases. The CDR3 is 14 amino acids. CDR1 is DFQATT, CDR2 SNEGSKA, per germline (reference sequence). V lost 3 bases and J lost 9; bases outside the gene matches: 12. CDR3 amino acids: CSASSGQGESSYTF. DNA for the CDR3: TGCAGTGCTAGTTCAGGACAGGGTGAATCAAGCTACACCTTC.

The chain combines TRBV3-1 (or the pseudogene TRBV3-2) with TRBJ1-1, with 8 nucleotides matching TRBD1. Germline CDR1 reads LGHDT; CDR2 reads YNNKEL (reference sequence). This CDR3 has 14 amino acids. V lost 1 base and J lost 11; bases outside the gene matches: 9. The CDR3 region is CASSQGLQGGRAFF. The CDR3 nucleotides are TGTGCCAGCAGCCAAGGGTTACAGGGGGGGAGGGCTTTCTTT.

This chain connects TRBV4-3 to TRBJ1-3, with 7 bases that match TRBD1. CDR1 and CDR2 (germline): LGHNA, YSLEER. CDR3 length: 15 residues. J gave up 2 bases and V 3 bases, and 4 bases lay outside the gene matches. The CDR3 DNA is TGCGCCAGCAGCCATGGGACAGACGCTGGAAACACCATATATTTT. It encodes CASSHGTDAGNTIYF.